This TCR beta chain stems from a study of human T cells and chemical hapten exposure. TCRdb processed the RACE reads anew with MiXCR; each CDR3 protein has one entry. Altogether 87,000 or so distinct CDR3 sequences are present, roughly 9.1% being singletons, with the ten largest covering roughly 4%. Trimming removed 5 bases from V and 5 bases from J; junction bases left unmatched: 2. CDR3 length: 13 residues. The germline CDR1 and CDR2 sequences are SGHTA and FQGNSA. Time point: pre-sensitization, week 0. Described treatment: therapeutic diphenylcyclopropenone sensitization with weekly scalp DPC. In this sample, this clonotype turned up many times.

The receptor comes from a woman aged 40 to 55 with alopecia areata. Some clones in this sample may be carry-over from other donors' samples. The sample here was whole blood, taken in connection with sensitization to the hapten diphenylcyclopropenone (DPC). The rearrangement joins TRBV7-2 to TRBJ2-2, with 7 bases lining up with TRBD1. CDR3 coding DNA: TGTGCCAGCAGCATACAGGGGACCGGGGAGCTGTTTTTT. It is translated as CASSIQGTGELFF.